One and the same sample provided the 14 T cell receptor beta chains below, sequenced in a study of TIL therapy for anti-PD-1-resistant metastatic lung cancer. This was the immunoSEQ v3 assay. Sequencing used immunoSEQ multiplex PCR; TCRdb keeps in-frame clones, though not all of them. The profile covers 45,000 to 50,000 clones, with 60% to 85% appearing a single time and less than 6.5% taken by the ten largest. Time point here: pre-treatment sample, taken before nivolumab and TIL therapy. Most excised metastases sampled were pleural nodules or supraclavicular lymph nodes. The sample consisted of tumor tissue, taken at baseline. Receptors originate from a person aged 25 to 80 with non-small cell lung cancer.

V gene TRBV7-9 combines with J gene TRBJ1-2; D unclear. The CDR3 is 13 residues long. CDR1 is SEHNR, CDR2 FQNEAQ, per germline (reference sequence). V lost 2 bases, J lost 8 bases, and 12 bases lay in between. In DNA form, the CDR3 reads TGTGCCAGCAGCTTATCAAAGACAACCGGCTACACCTTC. Protein product: CASSLSKTTGYTF.

The V and J genes are TRBV6-4 and TRBJ2-7, with TRBD1 matching over 9 bases. This CDR3 has 15 amino acids. The germline CDR1 and CDR2 sequences are MRHNA and SNTAGT. Trimming removed 2 bases from V and 5 bases from J; junction bases left unmatched: 7. The CDR3 nucleotides are TGTGCCAGCAGTGACCGCCCGGGACAGGGCGACGAGCAGTACTTC. It is translated as CASSDRPGQGDEQYF.

This clone occurred once. The rearrangement links TRBV27 to TRBJ2-7; 8 nucleotides agree with TRBD1. The junction had 3 bases not matched to a gene; V was cut back by 0 bases and J by 2 bases. The CDR3 totals 15 residues. Per germline, CDR1 MNHEY and CDR2 SMNVEV (reference sequence). The CDR3 bases are TGTGCCAGCAGTTTATCGTCAGGGGGCACCTACGAGCAGTACTTC. Translating it yields CASSLSSGGTYEQYF.

This clone was seen only a few times. This rearrangement joins TRBV28 to TRBJ2-7; 9 nucleotides agree with TRBD1. The CDR3 extends over 14 amino acids. J lost 5 bases, V lost 8 bases, and 10 bases had no gene match. The germline V gene has CDR1 MDHEN and CDR2 SYDVKM. The chain's CDR3 is CASVTGTGYHEQYF. The CDR3 region has the DNA TGTGCCAGCGTAACCGGGACAGGGTACCACGAGCAGTACTTC.

The genes are TRBV5-1 and TRBJ2-1; 7 bases agree with TRBD1. In germline, CDR1 is SGHRS, CDR2 YFSETQ. V lost 1 base to trimming and J lost 8 bases; unmatched junction nucleotides: 15. CDR3 length equals 17 residues. The CDR3 DNA reads as TGCGCCAGCAGCTTGAACCCCACAGGGGTAGATTCGGATGAGCAGTTCTTC. It yields the protein CASSLNPTGVDSDEQFF.

The gene calls are TRBV7-2 and TRBJ1-5, with 7 bases fitting TRBD1. This CDR3 region has 16 residues. Per germline, CDR1 SGHTA and CDR2 FQGNSA. The J segment lost 0 bases and the V segment lost 2 bases, leaving 4 bases of the junction unmatched. Here the CDR3 reads CASSLTGTDSNQPQHF. The CDR3 bases are TGTGCCAGCAGCTTAACCGGGACAGATAGCAATCAGCCCCAGCATTTT.

The chain has TRBV11-3 and TRBJ2-3; 11 nucleotides match TRBD1. Trimming cost V 5 bases and J 4 bases; bases outside gene matches: 5. The CDR3 has 15 residues. Germline V gene lookup returns CDR1 SGHNT and CDR2 YENEEA. This CDR3 reads CASSLGTGGADTQYF. The CDR3 DNA is TGTGCCAGCAGCCTGGGGACAGGGGGTGCAGATACGCAGTATTTT. Full variable domain (missing parts from reference TRBV11-3 and TRBJ2-3): EAGVVQSPRYKIIEKKQPVAFWCNPISGHNTLYWYLQNLGQGPELLIRYENEEAVDDSQLPKDRFSAERLKGVDSTLKIQPAELGDSAVYLCASSLGTGGADTQYFGPGTRLTVL.

This sequence joins TRBV29-1 and TRBJ2-3; 10 nucleotides agree with TRBD2. The germline V gene has CDR1 SQVTM and CDR2 ANQGSEA. CDR3 length equals 15 residues. V lost 6 bases, J lost 3 bases, and 9 bases stayed unmatched. CDR3 coding DNA: TGCAGCGTGGGGGCCCTAGCGGGGGCAACAGATACGCAGTATTTT. Translating it yields CSVGALAGATDTQYF.

CDR3: CASSLLPGDPAGTIYF. In DNA form, the CDR3 reads TGTGCCAGCAGTTTACTTCCCGGGGACCCGGCGGGGACCATATATTTT. The genes are TRBV27 and TRBJ1-3, with a possible D match to TRBD1 (5 bases). The germline V gene has CDR1 MNHEY and CDR2 SMNVEV (reference sequence). CDR3 length equals 16 residues. V was pared by 2 bases and J by 10 bases, with 21 bases between.

The chain joins TRBV7-6 to TRBJ1-1; D gene ambiguous. V gave up 5 bases and J gave up 2 bases, with 9 bases separating them. This CDR3 spans 13 amino acids. The germline gives CDR1 SGHVS, CDR2 FNYEAQ. The CDR3: CASSLRRNTEAFF. The DNA of the CDR3 is TGTGCCAGCAGCCTGAGGAGAAACACTGAAGCTTTCTTT. Drawing the rest from reference TRBV7-6 and TRBJ1-1, the complete variable domain is GAGVSQSPRYKVTKRGQDVALRCDPISGHVSLYWYRQALGQGPEFLTYFNYEAQQDKSGLPNDRFSAERPEGSISTLTIQRTEQRDSAMYRCASSLRRNTEAFFGQGTRLTVV.

The chain employs TRBV30 and TRBJ1-5; TRBD1 is a possible D gene (5 bases). V was shortened by 5 bases and J by 3 bases, with 20 bases between the two germline ends. This CDR3 is built from 16 residues. Germline assignment: CDR1 GTSNPN and CDR2 SVGIG (reference sequence). CDR3 bases: TGTGCCTGGTCTAACTGGGGCCCCGGACTCAATCAGCCCCAGCATTTT. Translation: CAWSNWGPGLNQPQHF.

This clone appeared a single time. The chain is built from TRBV5-4 and TRBJ2-7; the D gene could be TRBD1 or TRBD2 (5 bases each). Germline V lookup: CDR1 SGHNT, CDR2 YYREEE (reference sequence). The V end was cut by 3 bases, the J end by 1 base, with 20 bases between. This CDR3 region has 17 residues. The CDR3: CASSSNPGRRLSYEQYF. Written as DNA, the CDR3 is TGTGCCAGCAGCTCAAACCCGGGACGACGGTTGTCCTACGAGCAGTACTTC.

The chain couples TRBV7-9 to TRBJ2-7, with 11 bases matching TRBD2. Germline V gene sequence: CDR1 SEHNR, CDR2 FQNEAQ (reference sequence). The trim removed 5 bases at V and 4 bases at J, leaving 4 bases unmatched. CDR3 length equals 14 residues. The CDR3 here is CASSRTSGGYEQYF. CDR3 DNA sequence: TGTGCCAGCAGCCGCACTAGCGGGGGTTACGAGCAGTACTTC.

The V gene is TRBV5-1, the J gene TRBJ2-2, with D possibly matching TRBD1 (6 bases). The CDR3 spans 16 residues. Germline V gene lookup returns CDR1 SGHRS and CDR2 YFSETQ. V was shortened by 3 bases and J by 0 bases, with 12 bases between the two germline ends. The CDR3 DNA is TGCGCCAGCAGCTCACAGGGCCTCGCGAACACCGGGGAGCTGTTTTTT. It encodes CASSSQGLANTGELFF.